This T cell receptor beta chain was identified during a study of blood T cell repertoires in COVID-19 (TCRdb year 2020). Concerning the study at large: Samples from collaborators originated in the United States, Italy and Spain and spanned both the acute and convalescent phases of COVID-19. The prospective study material was composed of cDNA or gDNA derived from T cells, B-cell-depleted T cells, or PBMCs. The dataset comprised deeply sampled blood TCRbeta repertoires from subjects exposed to, actively infected with, or recovered from COVID-19. The repertoires were made available in a free public database intended to serve as a resource for research on the immune response to SARS-CoV-2. Samples were obtained from the ongoing ImmuneRACE study (first 160 participants) and from some 1,200 subjects provided by 6 global collaborators. Sample metadata almost always included a de-identified subject ID, COVID-19 status, age in years and sex. Where available, HLA class I and class II types were taken from metadata supplied by the sample provider and were not determined by assay-based typing.

Trimming removed 7 bases from V and 5 bases from J; the gene matches leave 5 bases unexplained. The CDR3 has 13 amino acids, counting the end cysteine and phenylalanine. Only the CDR3 DNA stays, 39 bases, in frame from base 1. The CDR1 and CDR2 encoded by the germline V gene are MNHEY and SVGAGI. The immunoSEQ Assay, a bias-controlled multiplex PCR, was used to amplify TCRbeta CDR3 regions from genomic DNA. In the authors' own workflow: The number of nucleated cells in each sample was estimated by amplification of reference gene primers within the assay. To quantify the absolute abundance of each unique TCRbeta CDR3 rearrangement, sequence reads were collapsed and filtered. For each sample, productive Simpson clonality was calculated by taking the square root of Simpson's diversity index across productive rearrangements. TCRdb provides this immuneACCESS table in a form limited to in-frame rearrangements. Some clones are lacking; in checked studies, under half of them reflect an unresolved V gene, and why the rest are absent is not known. V, J and clone size derive from that table, while D and trimming were established from the DNA sequence. For this sample there are over 300,000 clones; more than 70% appear just once. Together, the top ten hold roughly 6.7% of the sample.

With regard to this clone: Its target antigen remains unknown. No much larger clonotype is one base removed from it; base qualities were not supplied.

What the authors observed across the whole study: The quantity of clinical and demographic metadata differed by source and by participant and was supplied without curation.

Samples from volunteer blood donors who had recovered from COVID-19 were contributed by a second Seattle source. Each collaborating institution followed its own protocols to collect whole blood in K2EDTA tubes. Collaborator samples were shipped for TCRbeta analysis as frozen whole blood, isolated PBMCs, or DNA extracted from either sample type. This clonotype was sampled from a young man who had recovered from COVID-19. Sequencing was performed on peripheral blood. The rearrangement joined TRBV6-5 to TRBJ1-1, and 9 junction bases match TRBD1. The nucleotide sequence is TGTGCCAGCACCACAGGGGGCTGGACTGAAGCTTTCTTT. The translation is CASTTGGWTEAFF.